The 11 T cell receptor beta chains in this list originate from one sample, sequenced in a study of shared T cell receptors in the human thymus. The protocol was immunoSEQ multiplex PCR, while the TCRdb copy is restricted to in-frame clones and leaves out a portion. The sample lists approximately 490,000 clones; 70% to 80% were seen once. These data also formed part of another study, on human thymus T cells.

Sequencing input: thymocytes. These receptors all come from a boy in the first two years of life with a congenital heart defect.

This chain uses TRBV2 with TRBJ2-5, with D perhaps TRBD2 (6 bases). V shed 2 bases and J shed 2 bases, with 12 bases lying between them. The length of the CDR3 is 15 residues. The V gene's germline CDR1 is SNHLY and CDR2 FYNNEI. Here the CDR3 reads CASSERAGYQETQYF. The CDR3 DNA reads as TGTGCCAGCAGTGAACGGGCGGGATATCAAGAGACCCAGTACTTC.

The chain uses TRBV4-1 and TRBJ2-5; 9 nucleotides line up with TRBD2. Looked up from germline, CDR1 is MGHRA and CDR2 is YSYEKL. The junction had 15 bases not matched to a gene; V was cut back by 1 base and J by 3 bases. CDR3 length equals 19 residues. Here the CDR3 DNA reads TGCGCCAGCAGCCAAGGCTTTAAGCGGGAGGTCCCCACGAAAGAGACCCAGTACTTC. As protein: CASSQGFKREVPTKETQYF.

The rearrangement uses TRBV5-1 and TRBJ1-2; a weak D match, TRBD1 (6 bases). V lost 2 bases and J lost 8, with 10 bases in between. This CDR3 comprises 12 residues. Germline CDR1 SGHRS, CDR2 YFSETQ. In DNA, the CDR3 is TGCGCCAGCAGCTTCACAGGGTTGGGCTACACCTTC. This codes for CASSFTGLGYTF.

This clone was observed a few times. The V call is TRBV11-2, the J call TRBJ1-1, with 7 positions matching TRBD1. This CDR3 is 15 amino acids long. CDR1 and CDR2 (germline): SGHAT, FQNNGV. With V trimmed by 5 bases and J by 1 base, 7 bases remained unmatched. In DNA form, the CDR3 reads TGTGCCAGCAGCCTTCGGAGGGGGCCGAACACTGAAGCTTTCTTT. As protein: CASSLRRGPNTEAFF.

The V gene is TRBV6-1, the J gene TRBJ1-5; 7 bases line up with TRBD1. CDR1 MNHNS and CDR2 SASEGT come from the germline V gene. This CDR3 region has 16 residues. Trimming at V came to 2 bases and at J to 5 bases, leaving 9 bases not matched to a gene. The CDR3 loop is CASSESRDRKDQPQHF. The CDR3 DNA sequence: TGTGCCAGCAGTGAAAGCCGGGACAGAAAAGATCAGCCCCAGCATTTT.

The genes are TRBV9 and TRBJ1-2; 8 positions match TRBD1. Germline values: CDR1 SGDLS, CDR2 YYNGEE. Germline trimming cut 0 bases from V and 2 bases from J; bases unmatched to any gene: 3. CDR3 size: 15 residues. CDR3 sequence: CASSVEPGGNYGYTF. CDR3 DNA: TGTGCCAGCAGCGTAGAACCAGGGGGCAACTATGGCTACACCTTC.

This clone appeared once. This chain joins TRBV28 and TRBJ2-6; TRBD1 aligns across 9 bases. Germline V CDR1 and CDR2: MDHEN, SYDVKM. V lost 6 bases and J lost 1; bases outside the gene matches: 22. This CDR3 is built from 22 residues. This CDR3 is CASSFNSKRTGQGLSGANVLTF. The CDR3 DNA reads TGTGCCAGCAGCTTCAATTCGAAAAGGACGGGACAGGGCCTTTCTGGGGCCAACGTCCTGACTTTC.

This sequence joins TRBV15 and TRBJ2-1; 10 bases are shared with TRBD2. Germline loops: CDR1 LNHNV, CDR2 YYDKDF (reference sequence). The CDR3 consists of 16 residues. Trimming cost V 5 bases and J 6 bases; bases outside gene matches: 10. As DNA, the CDR3 is TGTGCCACCAGCCCGCCCGGCAGCGGGAGGGCCAATGAGCAGTTCTTC. Translated, it gives CATSPPGSGRANEQFF. Combining the CDR3 with reference TRBV15 and TRBJ2-1 gives the whole variable domain DAMVIQNPRYQVTQFGKPVTLSCSQTLNHNVMYWYQQKSSQAPKLLFHYYDKDFNNEADTPDNFQSRRPNTSFCFLDIRSPGLGDTAMYLCATSPPGSGRANEQFFGPGTRLTVL.

V gene TRBV29-1 combines with J gene TRBJ2-5; D remains unclear. Germline CDR1 reads SQVTM; CDR2 reads ANQGSEA. V gave up 5 bases and J gave up 0 bases, with 13 bases separating them. The CDR3 loop spans 14 amino acids. The CDR3 nucleotides read TGCAGCGTTCGGGTCCGGGTATACCAAGAGACCCAGTACTTC. This codes for CSVRVRVYQETQYF.

The CDR3 here is CASSRGRPTDTQYF. The CDR3 region has the DNA TGTGCCAGCAGCCGCGGGAGGCCCACAGATACGCAGTATTTT. This chain uses TRBV5-4 with TRBJ2-3; 8 bases are shared with TRBD2. Trimming cost V 4 bases and J 2 bases; bases outside gene matches: 3. Germline V gene sequence: CDR1 SGHNT, CDR2 YYREEE (reference sequence). The CDR3 contains 14 residues.

The rearrangement joins TRBV13 to TRBJ2-7, with 7 positions matching TRBD2. CDR3 length equals 15 residues. The trim removed 5 bases at V and 3 bases at J, leaving 10 bases unmatched. Germline lookup yields CDR1 PRHDT and CDR2 FYEKMQ (reference sequence). CDR3 loop: CASSQLATGGYEQYF. Written as DNA, the CDR3 is TGTGCCAGCAGCCAGCTGGCTACGGGAGGCTACGAGCAGTACTTC.